The 3 T cell receptor beta chains below all came from one sample that was sequenced in a study of cytomegalovirus exposure and HLA in healthy donors (dated by TCRdb to 2017 to 2019). Library construction relied on the immunoSEQ multiplex PCR assay. For the multiplex PCR, a mixture combining 60 forward primers for TCR Vbeta segments and 13 reverse primers for TCR Jbeta segments was used. TCRdb provides this immuneACCESS table in a form limited to in-frame rearrangements. Some clones are lacking; in checked studies, under half of them reflect an unresolved V gene, and why the rest are absent is not known. The sample table holds 150,000 to 170,000 clones, of which approximately 75% were seen once. In total, the top ten clones hold approximately 2.8% of the sample. Material for sequencing was PBMCs. The receptors come from a man between 18 and 29 years old in good health and CMV-seronegative.

The J gene is TRBJ1-2, the V gene TRBV28, with TRBD1 identical over 9 bases. CDR1 and CDR2 from the germline V gene are MDHEN and SYDVKM. The V and J ends lost 5 bases and 7 bases, in that order; junction bases with no gene match: 8. The CDR3 extends over 14 amino acids. The CDR3 sequence: CASSPRDRVIGYTF. In nucleotides, the CDR3 is TGTGCCAGCAGTCCTAGGGACAGGGTCATTGGCTACACCTTC.

In regard to this clone: Other DNA sequences from this sample encode an identical CDR3 as well. This chain uses TRBV19 with TRBJ2-7; D not resolved. The CDR3 runs to 16 residues. Trimming stripped 3 bases from V and 4 bases from J, with 19 bases between. Germline CDR1 and CDR2: LNHDA and SQIVND (reference sequence). The CDR3 reads CASSIFEEKAAYEQYF. In DNA, the CDR3 is TGTGCCAGTAGTATTTTCGAGGAGAAGGCGGCATACGAGCAGTACTTC.

The CDR3 loop is CASSVDSHQPQHF. In DNA form, the CDR3 reads TGCGCCAGCAGCGTGGACAGTCATCAGCCCCAGCATTTT. V is TRBV4-1 and J is TRBJ1-5; D might be TRBD1 (6 bases). The CDR3 has 13 residues. Germline V gives CDR1 MGHRA, CDR2 YSYEKL. The V and J ends lost 5 bases and 5 bases respectively, with 10 bases between them.